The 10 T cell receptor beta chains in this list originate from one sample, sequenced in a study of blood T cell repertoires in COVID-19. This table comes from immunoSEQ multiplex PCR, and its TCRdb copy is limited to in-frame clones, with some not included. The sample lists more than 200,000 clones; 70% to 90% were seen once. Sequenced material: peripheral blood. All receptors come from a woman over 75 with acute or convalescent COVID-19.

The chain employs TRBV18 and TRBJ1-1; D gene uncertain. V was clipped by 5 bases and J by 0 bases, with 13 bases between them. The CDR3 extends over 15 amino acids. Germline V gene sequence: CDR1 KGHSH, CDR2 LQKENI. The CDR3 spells CASSNRRPVNTEAFF. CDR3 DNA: TGTGCCAGCTCAAACCGGAGGCCGGTGAACACTGAAGCTTTCTTT. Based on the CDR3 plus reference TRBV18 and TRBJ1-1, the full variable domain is NAGVMQNPRHLVRRRGQEARLRCSPMKGHSHVYWYRQLPEEGLKFMVYLQKENIIDESGMPKERFSAEFPKEGPSILRIQQVVRGDSAAYFCASSNRRPVNTEAFFGQGTRLTVV.

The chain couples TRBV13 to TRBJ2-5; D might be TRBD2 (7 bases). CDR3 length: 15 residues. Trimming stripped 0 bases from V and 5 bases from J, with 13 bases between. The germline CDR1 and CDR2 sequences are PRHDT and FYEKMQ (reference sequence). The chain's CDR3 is CASSLGIGRGETQYF. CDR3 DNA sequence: TGTGCCAGCAGCTTAGGGATAGGGAGGGGGGAGACCCAGTACTTC. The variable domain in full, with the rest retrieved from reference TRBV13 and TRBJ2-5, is AAGVIQSPRHLIKEKRETATLKCYPIPRHDTVYWYQQGPGQDPQFLISFYEKMQSDKGSIPDRFSAQQFSDYHSELNMSSLELGDSALYFCASSLGIGRGETQYFGPGTRLLVL.

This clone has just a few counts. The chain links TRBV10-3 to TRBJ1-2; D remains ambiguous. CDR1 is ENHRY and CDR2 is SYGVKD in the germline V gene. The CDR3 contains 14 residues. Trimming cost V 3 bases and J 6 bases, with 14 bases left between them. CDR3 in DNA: TGTGCCATCAGTGACGGAGGAGGGCAAGATGGCTACACCTTC. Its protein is CAISDGGGQDGYTF.

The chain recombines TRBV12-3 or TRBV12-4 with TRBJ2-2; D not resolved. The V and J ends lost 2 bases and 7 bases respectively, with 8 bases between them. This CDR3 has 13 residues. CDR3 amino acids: CASSLQAIGELFF. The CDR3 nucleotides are TGTGCCAGCAGTTTACAGGCGATCGGGGAGCTGTTTTTT.

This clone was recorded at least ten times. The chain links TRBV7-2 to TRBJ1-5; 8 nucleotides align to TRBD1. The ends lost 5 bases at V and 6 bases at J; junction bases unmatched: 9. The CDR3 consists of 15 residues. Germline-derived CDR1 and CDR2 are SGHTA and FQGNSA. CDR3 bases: TGTGCCAGCAGCCCCACAGGGGGGCAGGGTCAGCCCCAGCATTTT. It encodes CASSPTGGQGQPQHF.

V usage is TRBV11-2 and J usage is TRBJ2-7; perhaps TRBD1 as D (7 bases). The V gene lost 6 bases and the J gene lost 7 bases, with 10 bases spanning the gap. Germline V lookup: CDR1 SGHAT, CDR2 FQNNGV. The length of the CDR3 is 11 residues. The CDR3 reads CASSAGGEQYF. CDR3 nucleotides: TGTGCCAGCAGTGCAGGGGGGGAGCAGTACTTC.

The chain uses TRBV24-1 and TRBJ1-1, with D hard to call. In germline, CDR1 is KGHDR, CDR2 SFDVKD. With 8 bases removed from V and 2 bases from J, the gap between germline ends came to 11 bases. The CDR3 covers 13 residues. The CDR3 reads CATKRTDNTEAFF. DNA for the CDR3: TGTGCCACCAAAAGAACTGATAACACTGAAGCTTTCTTT.

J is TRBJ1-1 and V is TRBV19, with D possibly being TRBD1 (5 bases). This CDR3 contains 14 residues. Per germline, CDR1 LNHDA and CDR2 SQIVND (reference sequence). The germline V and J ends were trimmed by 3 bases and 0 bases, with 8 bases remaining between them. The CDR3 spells CASSIRAMNTEAFF. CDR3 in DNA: TGTGCCAGTAGTATCAGGGCTATGAACACTGAAGCTTTCTTT.

This chain's CDR3 is CASSNITGGRYQPQHF. The DNA for the CDR3 is TGTGCCAGCAGCAATATTACAGGGGGTCGATATCAGCCCCAGCATTTT. The chain is built from TRBV21-1 and TRBJ1-5; the D segment call TRBD1 is taken from the table without a DNA check. TRBV21-1 is annotated as a pseudogene. The CDR3 consists of 16 residues.

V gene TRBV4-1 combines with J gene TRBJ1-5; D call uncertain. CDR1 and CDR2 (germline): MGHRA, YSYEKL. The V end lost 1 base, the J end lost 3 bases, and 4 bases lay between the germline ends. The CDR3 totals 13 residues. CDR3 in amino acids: CASSQGANQPQHF. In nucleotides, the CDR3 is TGCGCCAGCAGCCAAGGGGCCAATCAGCCCCAGCATTTT.